The entry below gives a single T cell receptor (beta chain) sequence along with its context. Original analysis: Scientists estimated how many nucleated cells there were by amplifying reference gene primers. TCRdb's copy holds only in-frame clones and misses some; the assay was immunoSEQ multiplex PCR. The D gene and trimming were derived from the DNA, and the V and J assignments and clone size from that table. The sample has approximately 52,000 clones; roughly 87% are singletons. The CDR3 has 17 amino acids. Germline trimming cut 1 base from V and 0 bases from J; bases unmatched to any gene: 5. In germline, CDR1 is SGHAT, CDR2 FQNNGV. The data belong to a study of blood T cell repertoires in COVID-19. Study at large: Samples came from the United States, Italy and Spain, spanning acute and convalescent COVID-19.

The sequence came from a man aged 55-75 years with active COVID-19. The sample was peripheral blood. This chain links TRBV11-2 with TRBJ2-3; the match to TRBD2 covers 9 bases. The chain's CDR3 is CASSLGFAGGSTDTQYF. The CDR3 region has the DNA TGTGCCAGCAGCTTAGGGTTTGCGGGGGGGAGCACAGATACGCAGTATTTT. The complete variable domain, with remaining parts taken from reference TRBV11-2 and TRBJ2-3, reads EAGVAQSPRYKIIEKRQSVAFWCNPISGHATLYWYQQILGQGPKLLIQFQNNGVVDDSQLPKDRFSAERLKGVDSTLKIQPAKLEDSAVYLCASSLGFAGGSTDTQYFGPGTRLTVL.